Presented here are 21 T cell receptor beta chains from one specimen sequenced in a study of blood T cell repertoires in COVID-19. The repertoire was sequenced with immunoSEQ multiplex PCR; TCRdb's copy has only in-frame clones and lacks some. Of about 140,000 clones in the sample, more than 85% are singletons; the top ten hold under 6.5%. The sequenced sample was peripheral blood. All receptors derive from a human donor in a cohort sampled during active COVID-19.

The V and J genes are TRBV4-1 and TRBJ2-7; 12 bases map to TRBD2. V shed 0 bases and J 5 bases; nucleotides not matched to a gene: 8. This CDR3 contains 17 residues. Germline lookup yields CDR1 MGHRA and CDR2 YSYEKL. CDR3 in amino acids: CASSQDFLAGGQDEQYF. For the CDR3, the DNA is TGCGCCAGCAGCCAAGATTTCCTAGCGGGGGGGCAAGACGAGCAGTACTTC.

The chain employs TRBV11-2 and TRBJ2-3; D might be TRBD2 (5 bases). V gave up 3 bases and J gave up 2 bases, with 9 bases separating them. Germline V lookup: CDR1 SGHAT, CDR2 FQNNGV. The CDR3 covers 14 residues. CDR3 residues: CASSFSAPTDTQYF. Written as DNA, the CDR3 is TGTGCCAGCAGCTTTAGCGCCCCCACAGATACGCAGTATTTT. The full variable domain, with the rest looked up from reference TRBV11-2 and TRBJ2-3, is EAGVAQSPRYKIIEKRQSVAFWCNPISGHATLYWYQQILGQGPKLLIQFQNNGVVDDSQLPKDRFSAERLKGVDSTLKIQPAKLEDSAVYLCASSFSAPTDTQYFGPGTRLTVL.

This chain joins TRBV6-2 or TRBV6-3 and TRBJ2-7; 11 nucleotides line up with TRBD2. V was pared by 5 bases and J by 4 bases, with 7 bases of the junction left unmatched. Germline CDR1 is MNHEY and CDR2 is SVGEGT. This CDR3 region has 15 residues. The CDR3 spells CASSTTSGGGYEQYF. CDR3 DNA: TGTGCCAGCAGTACCACTAGCGGGGGTGGTTACGAGCAGTACTTC.

The chain carries TRBV2 and TRBJ2-5, with D maybe TRBD2 (6 bases). The V end was cut by 4 bases, the J end by 4 bases, with 10 bases between. Per the germline V gene, CDR1 is SNHLY and CDR2 is FYNNEI. The CDR3 covers 13 residues. The CDR3 DNA follows: TGTGCCAGCAGTGGGGCGGAGGGAGAGACCCAGTACTTC. Its translation: CASSGAEGETQYF. Supplemented by reference TRBV2 and TRBJ2-5, the full variable domain reads EPEVTQTPSHQVTQMGQEVILRCVPISNHLYFYWYRQILGQKVEFLVSFYNNEISEKSEIFDDQFSVERPDGSNFTLKIRSTKLEDSAMYFCASSGAEGETQYFGPGTRLLVL.

The rearrangement uses TRBV27 and TRBJ2-7; weak D call: TRBD2 (6 bases). Trimming removed 3 bases from V and 2 bases from J, with 14 bases in between. This CDR3 contains 15 residues. From germline, CDR1 is MNHEY and CDR2 SMNVEV (reference sequence). CDR3 protein: CASSLLAGLTYEQYF. CDR3 sequence (DNA): TGTGCCAGCAGTTTGCTGGCGGGGCTTACCTACGAGCAGTACTTC.

The sample holds a few counts of this clone. V gene TRBV5-1 combines with J gene TRBJ2-7; maybe TRBD1 (6 bases). Looked up from germline, CDR1 is SGHRS and CDR2 is YFSETQ. The CDR3 has 16 amino acids. Trimming stripped 4 bases from V and 3 bases from J, with 20 bases between. This chain's CDR3 is CASSIDRDIGIYEQYF. CDR3 nucleotides: TGCGCCAGCAGCATCGATCGGGACATAGGCATCTACGAGCAGTACTTC.

The chain is built from TRBV5-1 and TRBJ1-1; D remains unclear. This CDR3 has 16 amino acids. The germline CDR1 and CDR2 sequences are SGHRS and YFSETQ. The V end was cut by 0 bases, the J end by 0 bases, with 12 bases between. CDR3 DNA sequence: TGCGCCAGCAGCTTGGAGGAGGCTCGCATGAACACTGAAGCTTTCTTT. Protein product: CASSLEEARMNTEAFF.

The chain recombines TRBV5-6 with TRBJ2-2, with 11 bases identical to TRBD1. Germline lookup yields CDR1 SGHDT and CDR2 YYEEEE. The CDR3 is 16 amino acids. The V and J ends lost 4 bases and 6 bases, in that order; junction bases with no gene match: 8. DNA of the CDR3: TGTGCCAGCAGCAAAGGACAGGGGGCGTTCCCCGGGGAGCTGTTTTTT. Encoded protein: CASSKGQGAFPGELFF.

The V and J genes are TRBV30 and TRBJ2-7; D gene unclear. Between the trimmed V and J ends, which lost 3 bases and 1 base, there was a span of 7 bases. CDR1 GTSNPN and CDR2 SVGIG come from the germline V gene (reference sequence). This CDR3 contains 12 residues. The CDR3 sequence: CAWREASYEQYF. In DNA, the CDR3 is TGTGCCTGGAGAGAAGCGTCCTACGAGCAGTACTTC.

The chain combines TRBV29-1 with TRBJ2-2, with D possibly being TRBD1 (9 bases). Germline V gene sequence: CDR1 SQVTM, CDR2 ANQGSEA. Deletions cut 4 bases from V and 1 base from J, with 16 bases between. The CDR3 covers 16 residues. The CDR3 is CSVGGGTGQNTGELFF. CDR3 coding DNA: TGCAGCGTTGGCGGGGGGACAGGGCAGAACACCGGGGAGCTGTTTTTT.

The V gene is TRBV28, the J gene TRBJ2-1; 12 bases align to TRBD2. Germline CDR1 reads MDHEN; CDR2 reads SYDVKM. With 6 bases clipped from V and 5 bases from J, the junction kept 2 bases outside the gene matches. The CDR3 consists of 14 residues. CDR3 sequence: CASRLAGGDNEQFF. The CDR3 DNA reads as TGTGCCAGCAGACTAGCGGGGGGCGACAATGAGCAGTTCTTC.

The genes are TRBV7-8 and TRBJ2-7; the D gene is possibly TRBD2 (5 bases). Germline CDR1 and CDR2: SGHVS and FQNEAQ. This CDR3 comprises 14 residues. V lost 3 bases and J 2 bases, leaving 11 bases between the germline ends. CDR3 residues: CASSFSSGTYEQYF. The CDR3, as DNA: TGTGCCAGCAGCTTCTCCAGCGGAACCTACGAGCAGTACTTC. Filled out from reference TRBV7-8 and TRBJ2-7, the complete variable domain reads GAGVSQSPRYKVAKRGQDVALRCDPISGHVSLFWYQQALGQGPEFLTYFQNEAQLDKSGLPSDRFFAERPEGSVSTLKIQRTQQEDSAVYLCASSFSSGTYEQYFGPGTRLTVT.

The V call is TRBV5-5, the J call TRBJ2-7; 7 nucleotides line up with TRBD1. Trimming took 4 bases from V and 5 from J; bases not matched to a gene: 6. Per the germline V gene, CDR1 is SGHKS and CDR2 is YYEKEE (reference sequence). The CDR3 extends over 13 amino acids. This CDR3 reads CASSPSTGDEQYF. The CDR3 bases are TGTGCCAGCAGCCCTAGCACAGGGGACGAGCAGTACTTC.

The rearrangement uses TRBV30 and TRBJ2-7; maybe TRBD2 (5 bases). The CDR3 is made up of 12 amino acids. Trimming took 2 bases from V and 3 from J, leaving 8 bases between them. Per germline, CDR1 GTSNPN and CDR2 SVGIG (reference sequence). The CDR3 DNA is TGTGCCTGGAGTCGGGGAAGCTACGAGCAGTACTTC. Translation: CAWSRGSYEQYF. Complete variable domain (other parts from reference TRBV30 and TRBJ2-7): SQTIHQWPATLVQPVGSPLSLECTVEGTSNPNLYWYRQAAGRGLQLLFYSVGIGQISSEVPQNLSASRPQDRQFILSSKKLLLSDSGFYLCAWSRGSYEQYFGPGTRLTVT.

The rearrangement uses TRBV2 and TRBJ2-7; TRBD2 is a possible D gene (6 bases). V gave up 8 bases and J gave up 5 bases, with 16 bases separating them. CDR1 and CDR2 from the germline V gene are SNHLY and FYNNEI. The CDR3 is made up of 13 amino acids. CDR3 protein: CASHDGSSDEQYF. CDR3 nucleotide sequence: TGTGCCAGCCATGACGGGAGTTCGGACGAGCAGTACTTC.

The CDR3 loop is CAWSVGVSYGYTF. Written as DNA, the CDR3 is TGTGCCTGGAGTGTTGGAGTGAGCTATGGCTACACCTTC. The chain joins TRBV30 to TRBJ1-2; D is unresolved. This CDR3 spans 13 amino acids. Germline-derived CDR1 and CDR2 are GTSNPN and SVGIG (reference sequence). Trimming removed 0 bases from V and 4 bases from J, with 9 bases in between.

The chain has TRBV3-1 (or the pseudogene TRBV3-2) and TRBJ2-1, with 7 bases identical to TRBD2. From germline, CDR1 is LGHDT and CDR2 YNNKEL (reference sequence). Unmatched junction bases numbered 2, after V lost 5 bases and J lost 7 bases. The CDR3 sequence is 12 residues long. The CDR3 nucleotides read TGTGCCAGCAGCAGGGGAGGGAATGAGCAGTTCTTC. Translated, it gives CASSRGGNEQFF.

The CDR3: CASSLAGVKYEQYF. The DNA for the CDR3 is TGTGCCAGCAGCTTGGCAGGGGTAAAATACGAGCAGTACTTC. The chain is built from TRBV11-2 and TRBJ2-7; a possible D gene is TRBD1 (6 bases). V dropped 3 bases and J dropped 4 bases, with 13 bases sitting between them. The CDR3 is 14 amino acids. Germline loops: CDR1 SGHAT, CDR2 FQNNGV.

The chain employs TRBV19 and TRBJ1-1; TRBD1 might be the D (5 bases). The CDR3 runs to 14 residues. Germline loops: CDR1 LNHDA, CDR2 SQIVND (reference sequence). With 5 bases removed from V and 2 bases from J, the gap between germline ends came to 12 bases. CDR3 loop: CASSDQGINTEAFF. CDR3 DNA: TGTGCCAGTAGTGACCAGGGAATTAACACTGAAGCTTTCTTT.

The chain uses TRBV29-1 and TRBJ1-1, with 7 bases that match TRBD1. The CDR3 is 13 amino acids. The V gene end was trimmed by 8 bases and the J gene end by 0 bases; junction bases not matched to a gene: 6. Germline assignment: CDR1 SQVTM and CDR2 ANQGSEA. The CDR3 loop is CSSTGQLNTEAFF. DNA for the CDR3: TGCAGCTCAACGGGACAGCTGAACACTGAAGCTTTCTTT.

The V gene is TRBV11-2, the J gene TRBJ2-2; D may be TRBD1 (6 bases). Trimming removed 5 bases from V and 1 base from J, with 20 bases in between. Per the germline V gene, CDR1 is SGHAT and CDR2 is FQNNGV. CDR3 size: 18 residues. This CDR3 reads CASSPLGTRMRNTGELFF. Here the CDR3 DNA reads TGTGCCAGCAGCCCTCTCGGGACAAGAATGAGGAACACCGGGGAGCTGTTTTTT.